This entry features one T cell receptor (beta chain) sequence. The data stem from a study of blood T cell repertoires in COVID-19. Study-wide context: The United States, Italy and Spain provided the acute and convalescent COVID-19 samples.

Sequencing used immunoSEQ multiplex PCR; TCRdb keeps in-frame clones, though not all of them. Of roughly 100,000 clones listed, around 84% are singletons. J gave up 5 bases and V 2 bases, and 5 bases lay outside the gene matches. Per the germline V gene, CDR1 is MDHEN and CDR2 is SYDVKM. CDR3 size: 15 residues. Source material: peripheral blood. The genes are TRBV28 and TRBJ1-5; 8 positions agree with TRBD1. This TCR derives from a man aged 50 to 60 with active or convalescent COVID-19. The CDR3 loop reads CASSLNRGFDQPQHF. The DNA of the CDR3 is TGTGCCAGCAGTTTAAACAGGGGGTTTGATCAGCCCCAGCATTTT.